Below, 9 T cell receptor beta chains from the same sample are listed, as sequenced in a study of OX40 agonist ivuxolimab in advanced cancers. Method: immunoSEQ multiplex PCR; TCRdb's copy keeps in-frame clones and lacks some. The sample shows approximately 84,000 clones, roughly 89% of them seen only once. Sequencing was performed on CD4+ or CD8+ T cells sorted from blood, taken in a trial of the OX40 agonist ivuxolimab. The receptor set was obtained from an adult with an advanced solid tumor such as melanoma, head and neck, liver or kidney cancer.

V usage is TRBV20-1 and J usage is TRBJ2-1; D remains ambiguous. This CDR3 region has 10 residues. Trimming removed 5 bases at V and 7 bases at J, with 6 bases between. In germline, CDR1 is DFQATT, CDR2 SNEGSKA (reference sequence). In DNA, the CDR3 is TGCAGTGCTGAAGGGAATGAGCAGTTCTTC. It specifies CSAEGNEQFF.

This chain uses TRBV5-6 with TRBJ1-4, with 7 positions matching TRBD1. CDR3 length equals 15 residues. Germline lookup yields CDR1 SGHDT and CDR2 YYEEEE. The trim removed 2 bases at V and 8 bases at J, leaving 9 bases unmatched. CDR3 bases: TGTGCCAGCAGCTTACGAGGGGGCCGGTCGGAAAAACTGTTTTTT. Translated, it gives CASSLRGGRSEKLFF.

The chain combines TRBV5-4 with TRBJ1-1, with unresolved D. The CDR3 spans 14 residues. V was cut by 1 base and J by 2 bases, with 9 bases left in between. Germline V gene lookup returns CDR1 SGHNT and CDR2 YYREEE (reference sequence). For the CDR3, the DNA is TGTGCCAGCAGCTTGCTCCAGATCAACACTGAAGCTTTCTTT. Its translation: CASSLLQINTEAFF.

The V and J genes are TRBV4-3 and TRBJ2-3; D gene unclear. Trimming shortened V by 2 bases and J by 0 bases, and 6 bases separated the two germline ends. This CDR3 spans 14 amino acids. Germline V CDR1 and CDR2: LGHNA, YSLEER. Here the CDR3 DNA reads TGCGCCAGCAGCCAACAAGTAAGCACAGATACGCAGTATTTT. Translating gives CASSQQVSTDTQYF.

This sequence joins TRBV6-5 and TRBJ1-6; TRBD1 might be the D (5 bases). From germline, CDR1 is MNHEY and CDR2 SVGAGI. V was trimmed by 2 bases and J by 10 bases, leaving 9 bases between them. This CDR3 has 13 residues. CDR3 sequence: CASSYSRESPLHF. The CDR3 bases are TGTGCCAGCAGTTACAGCAGGGAGTCACCCCTCCACTTT.

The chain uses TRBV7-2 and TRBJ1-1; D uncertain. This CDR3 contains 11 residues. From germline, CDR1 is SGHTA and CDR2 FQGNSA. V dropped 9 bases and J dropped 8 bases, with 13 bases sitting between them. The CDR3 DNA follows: TGTGCCAGTGGCGTGAGGCCGGAAGCTTTCTTT. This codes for CASGVRPEAFF.

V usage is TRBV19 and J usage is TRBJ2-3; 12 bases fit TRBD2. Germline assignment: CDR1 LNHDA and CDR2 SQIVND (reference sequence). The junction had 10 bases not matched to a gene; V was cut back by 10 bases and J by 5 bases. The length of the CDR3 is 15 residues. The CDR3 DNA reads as TGTGCCACTACCCTACTAGCGGGGGGACAAGATACGCAGTATTTT. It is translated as CATTLLAGGQDTQYF.

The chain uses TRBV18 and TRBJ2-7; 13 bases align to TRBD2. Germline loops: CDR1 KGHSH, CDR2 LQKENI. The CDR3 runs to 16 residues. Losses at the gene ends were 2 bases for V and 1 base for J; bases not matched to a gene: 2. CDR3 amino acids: CASSPMTSGRSYEQYF. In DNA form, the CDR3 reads TGTGCCAGCTCACCAATGACTAGCGGGAGGTCCTACGAGCAGTACTTC.

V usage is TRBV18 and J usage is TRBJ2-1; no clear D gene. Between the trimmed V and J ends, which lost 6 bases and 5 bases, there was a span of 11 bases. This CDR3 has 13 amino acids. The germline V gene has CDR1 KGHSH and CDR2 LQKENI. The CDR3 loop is CASSSSVDNEQFF. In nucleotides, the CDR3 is TGTGCCAGCTCGTCCTCCGTAGACAATGAGCAGTTCTTC.